The 2 T cell receptor beta chains below come from one sample, sequenced in a study of cytomegalovirus exposure and HLA in healthy donors. PCR amplification relied on 60 Vbeta primers (plus 13 Jbeta primers). TCRdb keeps only in-frame clones here, not all; method: immunoSEQ multiplex PCR. This table has about 140,000 clones, about three quarters appearing once. Sequenced material: PBMCs. The receptors come from a male donor in good health and CMV-seropositive.

V gene TRBV18 combines with J gene TRBJ2-1; the D gene is possibly TRBD2 (7 bases). V was shortened by 2 bases and J by 1 base, with 21 bases between the two germline ends. This CDR3 has 19 residues. Germline CDR1 reads KGHSH; CDR2 reads LQKENI. The CDR3 nucleotides read TGTGCCAGCTCACCAACTGAATGGACACAGGGAGGGTCCTACAATGAGCAGTTCTTC. It codes for CASSPTEWTQGGSYNEQFF.

There are a few counts of this clone. The chain recombines TRBV27 with TRBJ2-3, with 11 bases lining up with TRBD2. V trimming: 9 bases; J trimming: 6 bases; junction bases outside the gene matches: 11. This CDR3 region has 15 residues. Per germline, CDR1 MNHEY and CDR2 SMNVEV (reference sequence). CDR3 DNA: TGTGCCAGACCATGTAGCGGGAGGGCAGCGGATACGCAGTATTTT. Its translation is CARPCSGRAADTQYF.